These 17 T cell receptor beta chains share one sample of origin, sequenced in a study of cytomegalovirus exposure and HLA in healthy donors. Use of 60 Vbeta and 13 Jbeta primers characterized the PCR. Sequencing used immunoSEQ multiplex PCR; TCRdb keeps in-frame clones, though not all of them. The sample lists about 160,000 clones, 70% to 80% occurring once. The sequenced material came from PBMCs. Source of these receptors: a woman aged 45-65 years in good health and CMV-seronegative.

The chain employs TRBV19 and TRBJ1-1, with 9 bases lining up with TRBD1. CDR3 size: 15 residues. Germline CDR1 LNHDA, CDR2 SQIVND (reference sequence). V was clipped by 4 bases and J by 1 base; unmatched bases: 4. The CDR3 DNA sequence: TGTGCCAGTAGTAAACCACAGGGGGCGAACACTGAAGCTTTCTTT. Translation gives CASSKPQGANTEAFF.

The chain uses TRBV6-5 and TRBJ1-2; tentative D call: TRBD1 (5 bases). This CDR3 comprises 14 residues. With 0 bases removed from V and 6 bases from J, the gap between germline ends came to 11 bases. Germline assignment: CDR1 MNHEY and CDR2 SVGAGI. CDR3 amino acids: CASSYSGAGDGYTF. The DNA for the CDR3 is TGTGCCAGCAGTTACTCAGGGGCCGGAGATGGCTACACCTTC.

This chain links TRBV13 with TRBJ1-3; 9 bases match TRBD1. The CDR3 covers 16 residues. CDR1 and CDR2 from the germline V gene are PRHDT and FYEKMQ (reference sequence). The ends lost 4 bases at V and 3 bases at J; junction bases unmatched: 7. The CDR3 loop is CASSSLGQGYGNTIYF. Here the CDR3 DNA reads TGTGCCAGCAGCTCCCTCGGACAGGGGTATGGAAACACCATATATTTT.

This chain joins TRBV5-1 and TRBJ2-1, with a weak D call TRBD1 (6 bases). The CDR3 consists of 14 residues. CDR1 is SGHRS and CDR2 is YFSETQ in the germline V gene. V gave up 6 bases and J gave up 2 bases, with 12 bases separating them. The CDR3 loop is CASTPDSAYNEQFF. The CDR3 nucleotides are TGCGCCAGCACCCCGGACAGTGCCTACAATGAGCAGTTCTTC.

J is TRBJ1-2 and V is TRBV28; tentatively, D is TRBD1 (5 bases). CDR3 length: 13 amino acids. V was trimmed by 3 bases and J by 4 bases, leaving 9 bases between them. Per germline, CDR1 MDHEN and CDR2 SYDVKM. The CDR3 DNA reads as TGTGCCAGCAGTTTGACAGCGACCTATGGCTACACCTTC. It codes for CASSLTATYGYTF.

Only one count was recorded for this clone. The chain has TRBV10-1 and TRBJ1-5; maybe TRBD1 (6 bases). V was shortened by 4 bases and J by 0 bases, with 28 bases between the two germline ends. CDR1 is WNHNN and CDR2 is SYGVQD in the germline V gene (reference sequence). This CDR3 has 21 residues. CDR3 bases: TGCGCCAGCAGTGTGTCCCCTTTTTGGAAACGTGACAGGAATAGCAATCAGCCCCAGCATTTT. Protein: CASSVSPFWKRDRNSNQPQHF.

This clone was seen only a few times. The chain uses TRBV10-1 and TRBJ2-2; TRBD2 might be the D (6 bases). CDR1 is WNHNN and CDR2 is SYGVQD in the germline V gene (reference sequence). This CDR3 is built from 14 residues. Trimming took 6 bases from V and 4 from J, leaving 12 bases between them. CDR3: CASSGGLFTGELFF. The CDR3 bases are TGCGCCAGCAGCGGGGGACTGTTCACCGGGGAGCTGTTTTTT.

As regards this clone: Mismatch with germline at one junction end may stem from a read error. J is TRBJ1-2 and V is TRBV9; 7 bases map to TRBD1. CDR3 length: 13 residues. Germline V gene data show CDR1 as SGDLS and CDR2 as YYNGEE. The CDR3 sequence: CASSPDRAYVYTF. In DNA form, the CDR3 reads TGTGCCAGCAGCCCCGACAGGGCCTATGTCTACACCTTC.

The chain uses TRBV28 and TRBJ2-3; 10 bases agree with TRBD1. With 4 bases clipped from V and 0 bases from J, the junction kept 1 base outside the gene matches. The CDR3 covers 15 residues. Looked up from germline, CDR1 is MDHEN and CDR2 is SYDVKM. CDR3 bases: TGTGCCAGCAGTTCGGGACAGGGGAGCACAGATACGCAGTATTTT. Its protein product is CASSSGQGSTDTQYF. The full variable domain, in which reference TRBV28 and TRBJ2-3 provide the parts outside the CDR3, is DVKVTQSSRYLVKRTGEKVFLECVQDMDHENMFWYRQDPGLGLRLIYFSYDVKMKEKGDIPEGYSVSREKKERFSLILESASTNQTSMYLCASSSGQGSTDTQYFGPGTRLTVL.

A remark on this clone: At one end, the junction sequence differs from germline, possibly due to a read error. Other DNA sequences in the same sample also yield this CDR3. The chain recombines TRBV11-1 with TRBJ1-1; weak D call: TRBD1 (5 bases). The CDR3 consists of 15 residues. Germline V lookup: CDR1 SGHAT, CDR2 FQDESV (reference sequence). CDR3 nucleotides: TGTGCCAGCAGCTTATTGGTCCAGGGTAACACTGAAGCCTTCTTT. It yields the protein CASSLLVQGNTEAFF. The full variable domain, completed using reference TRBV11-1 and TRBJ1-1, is EAEVAQSPRYKITEKSQAVAFWCDPISGHATLYWYRQILGQGPELLVQFQDESVVDDSQLPKDRFSAERLKGVDSTLKIQPAELGDSAMYLCASSLLVQGNTEAFFGQGTRLTVV.

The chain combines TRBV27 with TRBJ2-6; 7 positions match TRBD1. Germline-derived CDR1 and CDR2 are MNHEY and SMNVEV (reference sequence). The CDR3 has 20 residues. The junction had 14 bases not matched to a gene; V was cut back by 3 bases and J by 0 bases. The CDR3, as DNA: TGTGCCAGCAGTTTCCTCCTCCAGACAGGGCGCTTCTCTGGGGCCAACGTCCTGACTTTC. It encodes CASSFLLQTGRFSGANVLTF.

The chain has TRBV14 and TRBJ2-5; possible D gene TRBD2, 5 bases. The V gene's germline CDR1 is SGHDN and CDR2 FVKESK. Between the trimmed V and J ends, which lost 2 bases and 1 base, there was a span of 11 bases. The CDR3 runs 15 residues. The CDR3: CASSQLGLSQETQYF. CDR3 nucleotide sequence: TGTGCCAGCAGCCAACTAGGACTCTCCCAAGAGACCCAGTACTTC.

CDR3 in DNA: TGTGCCAGCAGCAAAGCGGGAGGGCCCCACGAGCAGTACTTC. This sequence encodes CASSKAGGPHEQYF. The genes are TRBV21-1 and TRBJ2-7; the table's D call, TRBD2, was not checked against the DNA. TRBV21-1 is given as a pseudogene. This CDR3 has 14 amino acids.

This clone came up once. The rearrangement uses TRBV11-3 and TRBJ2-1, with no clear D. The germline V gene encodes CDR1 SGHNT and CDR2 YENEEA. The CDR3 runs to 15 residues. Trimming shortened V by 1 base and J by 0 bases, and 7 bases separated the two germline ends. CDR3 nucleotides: TGTGCCAGCAGCTTAGCCCGGAGCTCCTACAATGAGCAGTTCTTC. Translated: CASSLARSSYNEQFF.

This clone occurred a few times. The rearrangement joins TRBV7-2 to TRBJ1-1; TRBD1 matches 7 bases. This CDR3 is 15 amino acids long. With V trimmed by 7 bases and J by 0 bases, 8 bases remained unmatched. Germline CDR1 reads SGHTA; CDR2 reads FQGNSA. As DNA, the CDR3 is TGTGCCAGCACCCCAACAGGGGCTCTGAACACTGAAGCTTTCTTT. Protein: CASTPTGALNTEAFF.

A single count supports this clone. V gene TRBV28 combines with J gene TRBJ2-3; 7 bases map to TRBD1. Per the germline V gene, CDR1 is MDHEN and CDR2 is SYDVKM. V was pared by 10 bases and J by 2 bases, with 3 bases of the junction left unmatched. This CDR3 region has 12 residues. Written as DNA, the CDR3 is TGTGCCATCCAGGGGGTCACAGATACGCAGTATTTT. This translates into CAIQGVTDTQYF.

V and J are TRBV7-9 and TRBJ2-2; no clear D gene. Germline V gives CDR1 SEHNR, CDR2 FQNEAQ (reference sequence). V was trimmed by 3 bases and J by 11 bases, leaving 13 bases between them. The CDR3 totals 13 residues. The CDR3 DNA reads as TGTGCCAGCAGCTTCTCCCCCCGTCCTGAGCTGTTTTTT. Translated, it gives CASSFSPRPELFF.